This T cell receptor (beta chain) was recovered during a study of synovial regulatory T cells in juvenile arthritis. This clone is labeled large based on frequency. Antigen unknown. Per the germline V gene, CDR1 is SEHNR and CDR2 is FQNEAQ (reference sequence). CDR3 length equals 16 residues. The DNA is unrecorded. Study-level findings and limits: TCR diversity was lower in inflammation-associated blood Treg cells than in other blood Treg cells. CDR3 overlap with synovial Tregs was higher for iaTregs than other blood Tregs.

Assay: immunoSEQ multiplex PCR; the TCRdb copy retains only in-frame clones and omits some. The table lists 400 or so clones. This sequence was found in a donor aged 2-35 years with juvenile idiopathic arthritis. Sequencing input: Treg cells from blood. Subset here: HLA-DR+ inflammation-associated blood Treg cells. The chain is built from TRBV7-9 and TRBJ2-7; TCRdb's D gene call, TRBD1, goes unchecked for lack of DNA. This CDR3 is CASSLAVEDSTYEQYF.